This entry describes one T cell receptor (beta chain). Its cognate antigen is unknown. This record comes from a study of a mutant IDH1 vaccine in newly diagnosed glioma. Across the study: Vaccination was launched 4-6 weeks after radiotherapy alone, or with temozolomide cycles. Previous treatment comprised radiotherapy, temozolomide, or both, mostly both.

This sample's time point: week 5, during vaccination. Mutant IDH1 20-mer peptide, at 300 ug, made up each vaccine dose, with topical imiquimod. Each of the donors came in with new WHO grade 3 or 4 astrocytomas that were IDH1-mutant and ATRX-lost. The CDR3 runs to 12 residues. CDR1 and CDR2 (germline): SGHTA, FQGTGA. Trimming left V 3 bases short and J 7 bases short, with 10 bases between. Sequenced by immunoSEQ multiplex PCR; TCRdb stores in-frame clones only, minus some. The data show some 51,000 clones, roughly 78% seen once. The sequencing used PBMCs, collected from a glioma patient whose treatment included an IDH1 peptide vaccine. This chain joins TRBV7-3 and TRBJ2-7, with D unclear. This sequence was found in a man between 45 and 60 years old with glioma. The CDR3 bases are TGTGCCAGCAGCTTCCCGGGTAGGGAGCAGTACTTC. Translation: CASSFPGREQYF.